This T cell receptor beta chain was captured by sequencing in a study of shared clonotypes between healthy human individuals. Study-level results: All-four-donor shared clonotypes had higher generation probabilities than non-shared clonotypes did.

In regard to this clone: Its antigen is undetermined.

It was at deep level that the assay was run. Data came from immunoSEQ multiplex PCR; TCRdb stores just in-frame clones and leaves some out. The sample lists fewer than 1.4 million clones; 70% to 80% were seen once. Donation came from healthy HIV-negative adults that had no recent acute infections or vaccinations. Germline V lookup: CDR1 MDHEN, CDR2 SYDVKM. V trimming: 6 bases; J trimming: 3 bases; junction bases outside the gene matches: 6. CDR3 length: 14 residues. The specimen was memory CD4+ T cells from PBMCs. The sample's subset: CD45RA-negative fraction. This clonotype was obtained from a man in his late teens or twenties in good health. Some clones in this sample may be carry-over from other donors' samples. J is TRBJ1-1 and V is TRBV28; TRBD1 matches 8 bases. CDR3 sequence: CASRGGQDDTEAFF. The CDR3 region has the DNA TGTGCCAGCAGGGGGGGACAGGATGACACTGAAGCTTTCTTT.